A single sample gave rise to the 9 T cell receptor beta chains below, sequenced in a study of long-term antiretroviral therapy in people with HIV. Survey-level resolution applied to immunoSEQ assay v3.0. Libraries were prepared by immunoSEQ multiplex PCR; TCRdb keeps only in-frame clonotypes and omits some of them. The sample carries 20,000 to 25,000 clones, 70% to 85% recorded once. This specimen was unsorted PBMCs, taken 0.7 years before starting antiretroviral therapy. Receptors originate from a man in his thirties or forties with HIV.

This chain connects TRBV7-8 to TRBJ2-2; TRBD2 matches at 7 bases. Germline V CDR1 and CDR2: SGHVS, FQNEAQ. Germline trimming cut 3 bases from V and 1 base from J; bases unmatched to any gene: 20. The CDR3 contains 21 residues. The CDR3 here is CASSLPQIRRIPGGNTGELFF. The CDR3 nucleotides read TGTGCCAGCAGCTTGCCGCAAATTCGGCGGATTCCGGGGGGGAACACCGGGGAGCTGTTTTTT.

This chain connects TRBV5-5 to TRBJ1-1; D is ambiguous. Germline loops: CDR1 SGHKS, CDR2 YYEKEE (reference sequence). CDR3 length: 12 amino acids. Between the trimmed V and J ends, which lost 4 bases and 7 bases, there was a span of 11 bases. This CDR3 reads CASSLTSGEAFF. CDR3 in DNA: TGTGCCAGCAGCCTCACGTCGGGTGAAGCTTTCTTT.

The rearrangement joins TRBV30 to TRBJ1-3; D perhaps matches TRBD1 (5 bases). The germline gives CDR1 GTSNPN, CDR2 SVGIG (reference sequence). This CDR3 contains 13 residues. V was pared by 1 base and J by 4 bases, with 8 bases between. CDR3 DNA sequence: TGTGCCTGGAGTGCGGGGACCGGAAACACCATATATTTT. This translates into CAWSAGTGNTIYF.

CDR3 amino acids: CASSLEALDTQYF. The CDR3, as DNA: TGTGCCAGCAGCTTAGAAGCCTTAGATACGCAGTATTTT. The rearrangement joins TRBV7-6 to TRBJ2-3, with unresolved D. CDR3 length equals 13 residues. Trimming stripped 1 base from V and 5 bases from J, with 7 bases between. Germline-derived CDR1 and CDR2 are SGHVS and FNYEAQ.

This clone was seen just once. V usage is TRBV7-8 and J usage is TRBJ1-5, with TRBD1 as a possible D gene (6 bases). Deletions cut 5 bases from V and 0 bases from J, with 17 bases between. CDR1 and CDR2 from the germline V gene are SGHVS and FQNEAQ. The CDR3 sequence is 17 residues long. CDR3 sequence: CASSPSRGSYSNQPQHF. The CDR3 nucleotides are TGTGCCAGCAGCCCTAGTAGGGGGTCCTATAGCAATCAGCCCCAGCATTTT.

This chain links TRBV5-1 with TRBJ2-1; 7 bases line up with TRBD2. Per germline, CDR1 SGHRS and CDR2 YFSETQ. The junction had 2 bases not matched to a gene; V was cut back by 2 bases and J by 0 bases. This CDR3 contains 15 residues. As DNA, the CDR3 is TGCGCCAGCAGCTTCGGGGGGTCCTCCTACAATGAGCAGTTCTTC. Its translation: CASSFGGSSYNEQFF. Full variable domain (remainder filled in from reference TRBV5-1 and TRBJ2-1): KAGVTQTPRYLIKTRGQQVTLSCSPISGHRSVSWYQQTPGQGLQFLFEYFSETQRNKGNFPGRFSGRQFSNSRSEMNVSTLELGDSALYLCASSFGGSSYNEQFFGPGTRLTVL.

V and J are TRBV25-1 and TRBJ2-3; D uncertain. The V gene lost 5 bases and the J gene lost 1 base, with 16 bases spanning the gap. The germline gives CDR1 MGHDK, CDR2 SYGVNS. CDR3 length equals 16 residues. In DNA form, the CDR3 reads TGTGCCAGCAGTCCTGATGGTCCATCCGGCACAGATACGCAGTATTTT. Amino acid sequence: CASSPDGPSGTDTQYF.

The chain joins TRBV5-1 to TRBJ2-7; perhaps D is TRBD1 or TRBD2 (6 bases each). Trimming left V 0 bases short and J 3 bases short, with 10 bases between. The CDR3 runs to 14 residues. Per germline, CDR1 SGHRS and CDR2 YFSETQ. The CDR3 DNA follows: TGCGCCAGCAGCTTGGCGGGGGACAACTACGAGCAGTACTTC. This sequence encodes CASSLAGDNYEQYF.

The chain links TRBV7-8 to TRBJ1-1; 8 bases are a match to TRBD1. V lost 5 bases, J lost 4 bases, and 9 bases stayed unmatched. The CDR3 covers 15 residues. CDR1 is SGHVS and CDR2 is FQNEAQ in the germline V gene. This CDR3 reads CASSKPTGGGTEAFF. Written as DNA, the CDR3 is TGTGCCAGCAGCAAACCCACAGGGGGAGGCACTGAAGCTTTCTTT.